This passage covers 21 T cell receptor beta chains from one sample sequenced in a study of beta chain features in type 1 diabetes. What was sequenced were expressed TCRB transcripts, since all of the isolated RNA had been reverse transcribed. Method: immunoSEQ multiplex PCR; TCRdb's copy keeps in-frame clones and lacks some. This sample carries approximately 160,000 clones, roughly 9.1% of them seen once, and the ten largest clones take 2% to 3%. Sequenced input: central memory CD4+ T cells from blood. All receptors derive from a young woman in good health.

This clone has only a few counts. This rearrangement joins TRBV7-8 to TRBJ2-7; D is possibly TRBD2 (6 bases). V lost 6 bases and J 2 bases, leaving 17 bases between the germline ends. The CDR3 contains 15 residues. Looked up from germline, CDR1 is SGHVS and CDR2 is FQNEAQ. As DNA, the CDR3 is TGTGCCAGCAGTCGCCGGGACTCTCGGGCCTACGAGCAGTACTTC. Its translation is CASSRRDSRAYEQYF.

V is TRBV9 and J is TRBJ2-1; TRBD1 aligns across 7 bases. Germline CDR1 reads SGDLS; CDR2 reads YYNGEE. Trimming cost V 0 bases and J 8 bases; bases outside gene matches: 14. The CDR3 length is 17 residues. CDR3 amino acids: CASSVALPGQLSDEQFF. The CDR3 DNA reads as TGTGCCAGCAGCGTAGCCCTTCCGGGACAGCTCTCGGATGAGCAGTTCTTC.

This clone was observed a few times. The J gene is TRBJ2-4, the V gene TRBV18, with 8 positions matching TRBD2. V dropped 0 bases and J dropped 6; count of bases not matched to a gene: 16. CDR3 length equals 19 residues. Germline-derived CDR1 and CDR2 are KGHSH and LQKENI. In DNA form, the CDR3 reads TGTGCCAGCTCACCACCGAGTCAGGCGCGGGGGGCCGTTGGAAACATTCAGTACTTC. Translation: CASSPPSQARGAVGNIQYF. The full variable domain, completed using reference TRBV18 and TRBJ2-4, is NAGVMQNPRHLVRRRGQEARLRCSPMKGHSHVYWYRQLPEEGLKFMVYLQKENIIDESGMPKERFSAEFPKEGPSILRIQQVVRGDSAAYFCASSPPSQARGAVGNIQYFGAGTRLSVL.

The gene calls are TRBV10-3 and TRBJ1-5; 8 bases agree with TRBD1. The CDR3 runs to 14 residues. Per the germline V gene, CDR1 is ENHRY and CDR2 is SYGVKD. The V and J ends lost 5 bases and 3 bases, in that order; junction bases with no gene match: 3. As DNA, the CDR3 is TGTGCCATCAGTCCCAGGGGGCCCAATCAGCCCCAGCATTTT. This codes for CAISPRGPNQPQHF.

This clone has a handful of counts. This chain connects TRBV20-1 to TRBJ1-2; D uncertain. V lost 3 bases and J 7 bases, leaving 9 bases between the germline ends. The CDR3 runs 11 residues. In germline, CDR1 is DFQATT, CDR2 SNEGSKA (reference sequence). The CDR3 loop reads CSARPTSGYTF. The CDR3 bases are TGCAGTGCTAGGCCGACATCTGGCTACACCTTC.

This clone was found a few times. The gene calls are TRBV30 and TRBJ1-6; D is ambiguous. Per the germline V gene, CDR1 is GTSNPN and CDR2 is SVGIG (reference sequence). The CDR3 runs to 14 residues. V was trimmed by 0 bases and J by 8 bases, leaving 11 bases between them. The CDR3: CAWSVNLRDSPLHF. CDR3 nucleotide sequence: TGTGCCTGGAGTGTAAATCTGCGGGATTCACCCCTCCACTTT.

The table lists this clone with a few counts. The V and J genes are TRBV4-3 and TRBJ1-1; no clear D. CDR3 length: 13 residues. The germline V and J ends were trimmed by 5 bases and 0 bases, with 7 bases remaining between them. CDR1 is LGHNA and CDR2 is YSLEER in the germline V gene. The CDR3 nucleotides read TGCGCCAGCAGCTTCCGGGTGAACACTGAAGCTTTCTTT. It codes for CASSFRVNTEAFF.

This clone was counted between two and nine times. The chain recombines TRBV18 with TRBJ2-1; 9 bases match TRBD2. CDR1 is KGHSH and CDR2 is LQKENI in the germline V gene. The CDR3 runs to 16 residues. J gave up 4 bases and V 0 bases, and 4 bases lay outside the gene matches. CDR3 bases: TGTGCCAGCTCACCACCGGCTAGCGGGATGTACAATGAGCAGTTCTTC. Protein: CASSPPASGMYNEQFF.

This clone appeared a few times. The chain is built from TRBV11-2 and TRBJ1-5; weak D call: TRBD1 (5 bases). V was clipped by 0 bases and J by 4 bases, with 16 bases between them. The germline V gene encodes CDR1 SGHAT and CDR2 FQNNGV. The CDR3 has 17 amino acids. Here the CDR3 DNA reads TGTGCCAGCAGCTTAGATACGATCCAGGGTGGAAATCAGCCCCAGCATTTT. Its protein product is CASSLDTIQGGNQPQHF. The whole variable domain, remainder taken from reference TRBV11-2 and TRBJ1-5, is EAGVAQSPRYKIIEKRQSVAFWCNPISGHATLYWYQQILGQGPKLLIQFQNNGVVDDSQLPKDRFSAERLKGVDSTLKIQPAKLEDSAVYLCASSLDTIQGGNQPQHFGDGTRLSIL.

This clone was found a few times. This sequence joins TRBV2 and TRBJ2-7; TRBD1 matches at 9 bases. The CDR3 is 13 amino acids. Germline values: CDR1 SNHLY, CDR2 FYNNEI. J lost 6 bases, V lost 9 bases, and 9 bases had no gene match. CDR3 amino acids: CASRTGAFLEQYF. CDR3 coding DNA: TGTGCCAGTCGGACAGGGGCATTCCTCGAGCAGTACTTC.

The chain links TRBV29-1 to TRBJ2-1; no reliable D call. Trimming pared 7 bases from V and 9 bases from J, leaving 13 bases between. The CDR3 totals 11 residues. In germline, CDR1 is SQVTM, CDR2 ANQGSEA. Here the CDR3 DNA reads TGCAGCGCTGAGCGAGGCGGTGAGCAGTTCTTC. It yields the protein CSAERGGEQFF.

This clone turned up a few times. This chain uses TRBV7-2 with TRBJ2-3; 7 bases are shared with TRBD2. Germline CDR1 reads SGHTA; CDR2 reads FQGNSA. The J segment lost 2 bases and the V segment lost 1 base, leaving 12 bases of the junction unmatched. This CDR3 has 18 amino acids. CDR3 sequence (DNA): TGTGCCAGCAGCTTAGTTCCACTAGCGCTTCACTCCACAGATACGCAGTATTTT. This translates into CASSLVPLALHSTDTQYF.

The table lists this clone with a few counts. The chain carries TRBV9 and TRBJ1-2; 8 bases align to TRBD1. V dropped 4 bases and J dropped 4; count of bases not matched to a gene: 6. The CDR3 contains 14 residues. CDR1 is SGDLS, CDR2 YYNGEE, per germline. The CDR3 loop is CASSTSGGIYGYTF. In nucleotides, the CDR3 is TGTGCCAGCAGCACCTCAGGGGGCATCTATGGCTACACCTTC.

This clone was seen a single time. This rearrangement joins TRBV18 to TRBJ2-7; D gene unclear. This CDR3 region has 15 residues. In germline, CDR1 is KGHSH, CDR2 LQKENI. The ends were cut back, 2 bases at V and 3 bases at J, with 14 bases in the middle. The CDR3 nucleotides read TGTGCCAGCTCACCAGACTTAGGCAGCAGCTACGAGCAGTACTTC. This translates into CASSPDLGSSYEQYF.

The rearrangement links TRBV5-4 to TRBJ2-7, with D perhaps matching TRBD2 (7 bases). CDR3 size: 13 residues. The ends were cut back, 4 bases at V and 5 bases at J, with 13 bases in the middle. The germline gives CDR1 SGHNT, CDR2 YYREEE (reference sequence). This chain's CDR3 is CASSVQRDNEQYF. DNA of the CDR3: TGTGCCAGCAGCGTCCAGCGGGACAACGAGCAGTACTTC.

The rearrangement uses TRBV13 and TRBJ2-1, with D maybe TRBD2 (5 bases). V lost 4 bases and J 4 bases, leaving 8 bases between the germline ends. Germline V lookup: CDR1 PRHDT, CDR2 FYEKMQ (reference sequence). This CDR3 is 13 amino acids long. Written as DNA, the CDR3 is TGTGCCAGCAGCTCTACTAGGTACAATGAGCAGTTCTTC. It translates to CASSSTRYNEQFF.

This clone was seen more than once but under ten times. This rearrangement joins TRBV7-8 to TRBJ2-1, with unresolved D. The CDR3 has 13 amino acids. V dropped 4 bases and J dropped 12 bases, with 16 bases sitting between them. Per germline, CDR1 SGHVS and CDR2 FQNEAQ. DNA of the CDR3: TGTGCCAGCAGCTCCATAGAGGAGAGGCCGCAGTTCTTC. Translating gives CASSSIEERPQFF. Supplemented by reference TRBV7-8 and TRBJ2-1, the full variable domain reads GAGVSQSPRYKVAKRGQDVALRCDPISGHVSLFWYQQALGQGPEFLTYFQNEAQLDKSGLPSDRFFAERPEGSVSTLKIQRTQQEDSAVYLCASSSIEERPQFFGPGTRLTVL.

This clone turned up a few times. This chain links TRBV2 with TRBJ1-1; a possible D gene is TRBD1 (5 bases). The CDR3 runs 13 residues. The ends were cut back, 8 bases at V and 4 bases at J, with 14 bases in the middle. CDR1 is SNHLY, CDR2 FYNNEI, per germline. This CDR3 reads CASGGVSGTEAFF. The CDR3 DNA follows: TGTGCCAGCGGGGGGGTATCGGGCACTGAAGCTTTCTTT.

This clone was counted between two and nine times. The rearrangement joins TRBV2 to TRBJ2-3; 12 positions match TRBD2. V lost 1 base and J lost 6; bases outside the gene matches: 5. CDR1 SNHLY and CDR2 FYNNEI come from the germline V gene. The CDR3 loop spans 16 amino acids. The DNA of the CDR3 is TGTGCCAGCAGTGAAGGACTAGCGGGGGAGGCTGATACGCAGTATTTT. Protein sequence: CASSEGLAGEADTQYF.

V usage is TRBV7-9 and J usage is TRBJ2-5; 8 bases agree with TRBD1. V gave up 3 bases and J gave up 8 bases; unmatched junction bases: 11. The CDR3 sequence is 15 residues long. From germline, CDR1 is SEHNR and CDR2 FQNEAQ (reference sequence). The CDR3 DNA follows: TGTGCCAGCAGCTTCGACAGGGGTCAGGTTGAAACCCAGTACTTC. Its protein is CASSFDRGQVETQYF. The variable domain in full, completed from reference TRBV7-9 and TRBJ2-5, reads DTGVSQNPRHKITKRGQNVTFRCDPISEHNRLYWYRQTLGQGPEFLTYFQNEAQLEKSRLLSDRFSAERPKGSFSTLEIQRTEQGDSAMYLCASSFDRGQVETQYFGPGTRLLVL.

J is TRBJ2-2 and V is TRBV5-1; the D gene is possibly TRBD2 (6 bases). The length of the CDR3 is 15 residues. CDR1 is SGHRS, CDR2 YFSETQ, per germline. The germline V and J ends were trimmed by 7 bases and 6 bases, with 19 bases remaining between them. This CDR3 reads CASLPGGAPPGELFF. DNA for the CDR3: TGCGCCAGCCTCCCCGGCGGGGCGCCTCCCGGGGAGCTGTTTTTT.